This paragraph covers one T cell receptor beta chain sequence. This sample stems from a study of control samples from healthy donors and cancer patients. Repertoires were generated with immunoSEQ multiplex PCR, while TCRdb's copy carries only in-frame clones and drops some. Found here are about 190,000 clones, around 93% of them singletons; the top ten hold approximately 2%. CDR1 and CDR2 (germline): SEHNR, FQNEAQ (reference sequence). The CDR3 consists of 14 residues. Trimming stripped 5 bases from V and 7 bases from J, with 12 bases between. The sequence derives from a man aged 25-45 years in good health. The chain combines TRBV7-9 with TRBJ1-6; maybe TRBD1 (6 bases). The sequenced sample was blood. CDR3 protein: CASSRGQNNSPLHF. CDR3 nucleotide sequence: TGTGCCAGCAGCCGCGGACAGAACAATTCACCCCTCCACTTT.